The 15 T cell receptor beta chains below were found in one sample sequenced in a study of tumor-infiltrating lymphocytes in primary liver carcinoma. Reverse transcription of roughly 480 ng total RNA with a constant-region primer produced TCR beta cDNA. Modified slightly, ARM-PCR produced TCR beta libraries over three nested multiplex PCR rounds. TRBV1-TRBV30 forward and Cbeta reverse primers drove the first two approximately 10-cycle rounds. TCRdb passed the multiplex PCR reads through MiXCR, listing each CDR3 protein once. The sample holds about 48,000 distinct CDR3 sequences, roughly 77% seen once. From around 18-30 mg of unsorted bulk tissue, DNA and RNA were co-extracted together. Material: liver tumor tissue from sampling region 3. Stated subset: tumor region T3, left-lateral pole. These TCRs come from a man in his forties or fifties with primary liver carcinoma and hepatitis B virus infection.

On this clonotype: A read error may account for a junction end that differs from germline. V usage is TRBV7-2 and J usage is TRBJ2-1; D perhaps matches TRBD2 (6 bases). The CDR3 sequence is 20 residues long. The V gene's germline CDR1 is SGHTA and CDR2 FQGNSA. The CDR3 loop reads CASSLSGALASYGSYNEQFF. As DNA, the CDR3 is TGTGCCAGTAGCTTAAGTGGGGCCCTAGCGTCCTACGGCTCCTACAATGAGCAGTTCTTC.

Note on this clonotype: Without the conserved terminal phenylalanine or tryptophan, this CDR3 likely stems from a read error. This rearrangement joins TRBV28 to TRBJ1-2; TRBD1 agrees at 9 bases. This CDR3 is 14 amino acids long. With 6 bases clipped from V and 4 bases from J, the junction kept 6 bases outside the gene matches. Germline CDR1 MDHEN, CDR2 SYDVKM. For the CDR3, the DNA is TGTGCCAGCAGCCCGGGACAGGGCTTCTATGGCTACACCATC. It codes for CASSPGQGFYGYTI.

A word on this clonotype: At one of its ends the junction is not consistent with the germline gene, which may arise from a read error. The chain recombines TRBV4-1 with TRBJ1-4; D not resolved. CDR1 is MGHRA, CDR2 YSYEKL, per germline. The CDR3 runs to 16 residues. The CDR3 region is CTSSQVPGETNEKLSF. The CDR3, as DNA: TGCACCAGCAGCCAAGTCCCCGGGGAAACTAATGAAAAACTGTCTTTT.

The chain uses TRBV11-2 and TRBJ1-6; D unresolved. Looked up from germline, CDR1 is SGHAT and CDR2 is FQNNGV. Between the trimmed V and J ends, which lost 5 bases and 6 bases, there was a span of 17 bases. The CDR3 totals 16 residues. The CDR3 DNA reads as TGTGCCAGCAGCCACCGGGCAGGCTTACGTAATTCACCCCTCCACTTT. Translated: CASSHRAGLRNSPLHF. Full variable domain (missing parts from reference TRBV11-2 and TRBJ1-6): EAGVAQSPRYKIIEKRQSVAFWCNPISGHATLYWYQQILGQGPKLLIQFQNNGVVDDSQLPKDRFSAERLKGVDSTLKIQPAKLEDSAVYLCASSHRAGLRNSPLHFGNGTRLTVT.

Note on this clonotype: The junction and the germline gene differ at one end; a read error may be behind it. The chain is built from TRBV29-1 and TRBJ2-1, with D tentatively TRBD1 (8 bases). The CDR3 totals 18 residues. Germline-derived CDR1 and CDR2 are SQVTM and ANQGSEA. The CDR3 is CRVEGGGWAGGRSKEQFF. The CDR3 nucleotides read TGCAGAGTTGAAGGGGGGGGTTGGGCAGGGGGCCGTTCCAAGGAGCAGTTCTTC.

This chain links TRBV7-8 with TRBJ2-7, with 7 positions matching TRBD1. Germline CDR1 is SGHVS and CDR2 is FQNEAQ. The CDR3 sequence is 15 residues long. After removal of 1 base from V and 2 bases from J, the junction contained 5 bases not matched to a gene. The CDR3 nucleotides are TGTGCCAGCAGCTTAGGGGGACAGCTACCCTACGAGCAGTACTTC. Translated, it gives CASSLGGQLPYEQYF.

Points on this clonotype: The junction departs from the called germline gene at one end, perhaps through a read error. V usage is TRBV29-1 and J usage is TRBJ2-3, with D tentatively TRBD1 (5 bases). The germline V gene encodes CDR1 SQVTM and CDR2 ANQGSEA. CDR3 length: 15 amino acids. CDR3 coding DNA: TGCAGTGTTCCATGGGGCTTTCGTAGCACAGATACGCAATATTTT. Protein product: CSVPWGFRSTDTQYF.

Comment on this clonotype: The junction and the germline gene differ at one end; a read error may be behind it. This chain connects TRBV29-1 to TRBJ2-3, with TRBD2 matching over 9 bases. Germline V gene lookup returns CDR1 SQVTM and CDR2 ANQGSEA. The CDR3 length is 14 residues. The CDR3 region is CNVALAGDTDTQYF. DNA of the CDR3: TGCAACGTTGCATTAGCGGGGGACACAGATACACAGTATTTT.

The chain recombines TRBV5-1 with TRBJ2-1; D ambiguous. This CDR3 has 15 residues. Germline V CDR1 and CDR2: SGHRS, YFSETQ. The V end lost 0 bases, the J end lost 4 bases, and 11 bases lay between the germline ends. In DNA form, the CDR3 reads TGCGCCAGCAGCTTGGAACTAACGATATACAATGAGCAGTTCTTC. Encoded protein: CASSLELTIYNEQFF.

The table lists this clonotype with many counts. J is TRBJ2-2 and V is TRBV6-1; weak D call: TRBD2 (5 bases). Germline CDR1 and CDR2: MNHNS and SASEGT. CDR3 size: 15 residues. V was pared by 1 base and J by 5 bases, with 11 bases between. Here the CDR3 reads CASSEGLGETGELFF. CDR3 DNA: TGTGCCAGCAGTGAAGGGTTGGGAGAGACCGGGGAGCTGTTTTTT.

This clonotype was recorded once. Sequence at one end of the junction differs from germline and may be a read error. The J gene is TRBJ2-2, the V gene TRBV5-8; a possible D gene is TRBD2 (6 bases). The CDR3 covers 14 residues. Germline assignment: CDR1 SGHTS and CDR2 YDEGEE. The CDR3 here is CASSLRRGSWELFF. CDR3 bases: TGTGCCAGTAGCTTGCGGAGGGGATCCTGGGAACTGTTTTTT.

About this clonotype: One end of the junction varies from germline; a read error may be responsible. This chain links TRBV7-8 with TRBJ2-7; 8 nucleotides match TRBD1. The CDR3 sequence is 14 residues long. Germline lookup yields CDR1 SGHVS and CDR2 FQNEAQ. DNA of the CDR3: TGTGCCAGCGGCTTAGGGTATAGGGACAGGGAGCAGTACTTC. Translation gives CASGLGYRDREQYF.

By its share, this clonotype is medium-sized. The rearrangement links TRBV11-2 to TRBJ2-5; the match to TRBD2 covers 8 bases. The germline V gene has CDR1 SGHAT and CDR2 FQNNGV. V dropped 6 bases and J dropped 1; count of bases not matched to a gene: 7. The length of the CDR3 is 15 residues. CDR3 loop: CASSYLAGPQETQYF. The CDR3 DNA is TGTGCCAGCAGTTACTTAGCGGGACCCCAAGAGACCCAGTACTTC.

Remarks on this clonotype: At one boundary the junction diverges from the germline segment, which might be a read error. The chain couples TRBV7-8 to TRBJ1-1; 8 bases are a match to TRBD1. CDR3 length: 16 residues. Germline values: CDR1 SGHVS, CDR2 FQNEAQ. DNA of the CDR3: TGTGCCATCAGCCCCCGGACAGGGACTACGAACACTGAAGCTTTATTT. This sequence encodes CAISPRTGTTNTEALF.

A word on this clonotype: The junction and the germline gene differ at one end; a read error may be behind it. This chain connects TRBV11-2 to TRBJ2-7; D uncertain. Germline V lookup: CDR1 SGHAT, CDR2 FQNNGV. CDR3 size: 14 residues. The CDR3 DNA follows: TGTGTCAGCAGCTTAACTGGCACTACCTACGAGCAGTACTTC. Translating gives CVSSLTGTTYEQYF.